The 20 T cell receptor beta chains below were found in one sample sequenced in a study of control samples from healthy donors and cancer patients. Measured with immunoSEQ multiplex PCR; TCRdb has only the in-frame clones, and not every one. The repertoire has under 200,000 clones, 91% of them found once; the top ten carry approximately 1.5%. The source material was blood. The receptors stem from a woman in her 30s in good health.

This sequence joins TRBV7-2 and TRBJ2-5; 13 bases line up with TRBD2. The V segment lost 5 bases and the J segment 6 bases; nucleotides outside the gene matches: 15. CDR3 length: 18 amino acids. Per germline, CDR1 SGHTA and CDR2 FQGNSA. CDR3 sequence reads: CASSPRLAGGGETQTQYF. The CDR3 DNA reads TGTGCCAGCAGCCCTCGACTAGCGGGGGGCGGGGAGACCCAGACCCAGTACTTC.

CDR3 nucleotides: TGTGCCAGCAGTTACGGGACAGGGGCGACTGAAGCTTTCTTT. It translates to CASSYGTGATEAFF. J is TRBJ1-1 and V is TRBV6-6, with TRBD1 identical over 10 bases. The CDR3 consists of 14 residues. Germline V lookup: CDR1 MNHNY, CDR2 SVGAGI (reference sequence). V lost 2 bases, J lost 5 bases, and 2 bases stayed unmatched.

The CDR3 here is CASSEDTRRGANEKLFF. For the CDR3, the DNA is TGTGCCAGCAGTGAAGACACTAGGAGGGGCGCGAATGAAAAACTGTTTTTT. The chain has TRBV6-1 and TRBJ1-4, with D perhaps TRBD1 (5 bases). V gave up 1 base and J gave up 5 bases, with 17 bases separating them. Germline CDR1 is MNHNS and CDR2 is SASEGT. The CDR3 totals 17 residues.

In the case of this clone: The same CDR3 also results from other DNA sequences found in this sample. This chain connects TRBV2 to TRBJ2-3, with unresolved D. CDR1 and CDR2 from the germline V gene are SNHLY and FYNNEI. The CDR3 extends over 12 amino acids. V was shortened by 4 bases and J by 3 bases, with 5 bases between the two germline ends. The CDR3 region is CASSGGTDTQYF. The CDR3 DNA follows: TGTGCCAGCAGTGGGGGTACAGATACGCAGTATTTT.

The genes are TRBV6-5 and TRBJ2-2, with 7 bases that match TRBD1. Germline V CDR1 and CDR2: MNHEY, SVGAGI. The trim removed 0 bases at V and 5 bases at J, leaving 6 bases unmatched. The CDR3 extends over 16 amino acids. The CDR3 reads CASSYSRAGGTGELFF. The CDR3 region has the DNA TGTGCCAGCAGTTACTCGCGGGCAGGGGGAACCGGGGAGCTGTTTTTT.

The V gene is TRBV5-1, the J gene TRBJ1-2; D is unresolved. V was pared by 2 bases and J by 4 bases, with 9 bases between. This CDR3 spans 13 amino acids. Germline assignment: CDR1 SGHRS and CDR2 YFSETQ. CDR3 amino acids: CASSFESSYGYTF. The CDR3 DNA reads TGCGCCAGCAGCTTTGAGTCTAGCTATGGCTACACCTTC.

V and J are TRBV14 and TRBJ1-4; 8 bases fit TRBD1. Unmatched junction bases numbered 6, after V lost 2 bases and J lost 7 bases. The length of the CDR3 is 15 residues. CDR1 is SGHDN, CDR2 FVKESK, per germline. The CDR3 loop reads CASSQRTGLGEKLFF. In DNA, the CDR3 is TGTGCCAGCAGCCAACGGACAGGGCTGGGTGAAAAACTGTTTTTT.

V is TRBV7-9 and J is TRBJ2-3; D may be TRBD2 (5 bases). The CDR3 has 17 amino acids. The V gene's germline CDR1 is SEHNR and CDR2 FQNEAQ (reference sequence). Trimming took off 3 bases at V and 1 base at J, with 17 bases between the two ends. The CDR3 DNA reads as TGTGCCAGCAGCTTTCTTTTTACCGGGATGGGCACAGATACGCAGTATTTT. Translated: CASSFLFTGMGTDTQYF.

The rearrangement links TRBV15 to TRBJ2-6; no reliable D call. Germline lookup yields CDR1 LNHNV and CDR2 YYDKDF (reference sequence). CDR3 length: 16 amino acids. Trimming stripped 0 bases from V and 0 bases from J, with 6 bases between. Written as DNA, the CDR3 is TGTGCCACCAGCAGAGAGAGAGACTCTGGGGCCAACGTCCTGACTTTC. Protein sequence: CATSRERDSGANVLTF.

The chain is built from TRBV7-9 and TRBJ1-1; the D gene is possibly TRBD1 (5 bases). V shed 5 bases and J shed 1 base, with 11 bases lying between them. Germline V gene sequence: CDR1 SEHNR, CDR2 FQNEAQ (reference sequence). The CDR3 is 14 amino acids. CDR3 sequence: CASSAGTANTEAFF. In nucleotides, the CDR3 is TGTGCCAGCAGCGCCGGGACGGCGAACACTGAAGCTTTCTTT.

The gene calls are TRBV5-1 and TRBJ1-4, with 8 bases identical to TRBD1. Germline CDR1 reads SGHRS; CDR2 reads YFSETQ. The CDR3 length is 14 residues. V was pared by 3 bases and J by 8 bases, with 6 bases of the junction left unmatched. The CDR3 DNA follows: TGCGCCAGCAGCTCCAGGGGGCGCGGGGAAAAACTGTTTTTT. Translation gives CASSSRGRGEKLFF.

This sequence joins TRBV18 and TRBJ1-1; D remains ambiguous. The germline CDR1 and CDR2 sequences are KGHSH and LQKENI. V shed 0 bases and J shed 1 base, with 12 bases lying between them. The CDR3 contains 16 residues. The CDR3 nucleotides read TGTGCCAGCTCACCACCGGAACGGGATAGGAACACTGAAGCTTTCTTT. Its protein product is CASSPPERDRNTEAFF.

This clone was detected once. The chain employs TRBV6-2 or TRBV6-3 and TRBJ2-7; 12 bases match TRBD1. Trimming took 2 bases from V and 5 from J; bases not matched to a gene: 1. This CDR3 is built from 14 residues. Germline V lookup: CDR1 MNHEY, CDR2 SVGEGT. CDR3 residues: CASSYGTGGHEQYF. The CDR3 bases are TGTGCCAGCAGTTACGGGACAGGGGGCCACGAGCAGTACTTC.

The V gene is TRBV6-5, the J gene TRBJ1-3; D unclear. The CDR3 contains 13 residues. V dropped 6 bases and J dropped 0 bases, with 6 bases sitting between them. In germline, CDR1 is MNHEY, CDR2 SVGAGI. The CDR3 bases are TGTGCCAGCAGGCCGTACTCTGGAAACACCATATATTTT. Its protein is CASRPYSGNTIYF.

The DNA of the CDR3 is TGTGCCAGTAGTATCACCAGGGTAGGGGCCAATCAGCCCCAGCATTTT. It encodes CASSITRVGANQPQHF. The rearrangement links TRBV19 to TRBJ1-5; D is possibly TRBD1 (5 bases). V lost 3 bases and J 3 bases, leaving 15 bases between the germline ends. CDR1 and CDR2 (germline): LNHDA, SQIVND (reference sequence). The CDR3 runs 16 residues.

The chain joins TRBV5-1 to TRBJ1-2; 8 positions agree with TRBD1. Germline CDR1 SGHRS, CDR2 YFSETQ. The CDR3 is 15 amino acids. The J segment lost 5 bases and the V segment lost 0 bases, leaving 6 bases of the junction unmatched. CDR3 sequence: CASSLADRGRYGYTF. In nucleotides, the CDR3 is TGCGCCAGCAGCTTGGCCGACAGGGGAAGGTATGGCTACACCTTC.

The chain joins TRBV29-1 to TRBJ1-2; TRBD1 agrees at 8 bases. The V segment lost 6 bases and the J segment 7 bases; nucleotides outside the gene matches: 4. Germline V gene sequence: CDR1 SQVTM, CDR2 ANQGSEA. CDR3 length: 11 residues. CDR3 coding DNA: TGCAGCGTCCCGACAGGGGCTGGCTACACCTTC. Its protein is CSVPTGAGYTF.

This chain joins TRBV5-1 and TRBJ2-3, with 12 bases lining up with TRBD2. Trimming took 1 base from V and 2 from J; bases not matched to a gene: 5. The CDR3 spans 17 residues. Germline CDR1 SGHRS, CDR2 YFSETQ. In DNA, the CDR3 is TGCGCCAGCAGCTTGTCCCGGACTAGCGGGATCACAGATACGCAGTATTTT. It is translated as CASSLSRTSGITDTQYF.

The V gene is TRBV6-1, the J gene TRBJ1-4; D is unclear. Trimming pared 1 base from V and 3 bases from J, leaving 9 bases between. This CDR3 is built from 15 residues. The germline V gene has CDR1 MNHNS and CDR2 SASEGT. CDR3: CASSEVRRPNEKLFF. The CDR3 nucleotides read TGTGCCAGCAGTGAAGTTCGGCGGCCTAATGAAAAACTGTTTTTT.

J is TRBJ2-3 and V is TRBV11-2; 7 positions match TRBD2. Per germline, CDR1 SGHAT and CDR2 FQNNGV. Trimming removed 5 bases from V and 3 bases from J; junction bases left unmatched: 5. The CDR3 consists of 14 residues. The CDR3 region is CASSRGGATDTQYF. The CDR3 bases are TGTGCCAGCAGCCGGGGAGGGGCGACAGATACGCAGTATTTT.